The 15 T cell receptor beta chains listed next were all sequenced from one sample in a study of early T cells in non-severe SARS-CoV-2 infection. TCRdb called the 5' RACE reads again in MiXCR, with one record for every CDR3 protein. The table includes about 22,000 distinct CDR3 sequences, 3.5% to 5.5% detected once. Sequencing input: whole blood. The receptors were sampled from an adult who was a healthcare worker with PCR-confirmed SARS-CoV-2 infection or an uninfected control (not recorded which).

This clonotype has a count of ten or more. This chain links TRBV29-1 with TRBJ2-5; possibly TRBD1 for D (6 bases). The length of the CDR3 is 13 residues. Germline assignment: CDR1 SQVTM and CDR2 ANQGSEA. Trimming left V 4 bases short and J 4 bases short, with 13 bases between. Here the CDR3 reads CSVGRNRAETQYF. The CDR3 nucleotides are TGCAGCGTTGGGCGTAACAGGGCAGAGACCCAGTACTTC.

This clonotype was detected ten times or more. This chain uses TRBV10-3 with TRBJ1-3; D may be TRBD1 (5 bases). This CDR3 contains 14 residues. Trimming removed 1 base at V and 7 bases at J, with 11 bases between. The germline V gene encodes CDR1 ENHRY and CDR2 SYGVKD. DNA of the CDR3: TGTGCCATCAGTGAGTGGGGGTTGTCGAACACCATATATTTT. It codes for CAISEWGLSNTIYF.

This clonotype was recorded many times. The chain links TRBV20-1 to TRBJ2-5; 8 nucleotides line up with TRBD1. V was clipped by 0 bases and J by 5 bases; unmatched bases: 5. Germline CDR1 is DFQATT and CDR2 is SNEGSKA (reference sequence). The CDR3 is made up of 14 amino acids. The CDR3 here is CSARDAGGIETQYF. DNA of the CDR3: TGCAGTGCTAGAGATGCAGGGGGCATCGAGACCCAGTACTTC.

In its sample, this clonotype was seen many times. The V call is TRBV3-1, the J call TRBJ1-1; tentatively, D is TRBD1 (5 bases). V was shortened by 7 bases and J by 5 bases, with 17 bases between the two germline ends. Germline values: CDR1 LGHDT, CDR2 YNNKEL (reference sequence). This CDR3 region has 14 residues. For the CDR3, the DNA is TGTGCCAGCACCCTTGGGACCTCAAAGACTGAAGCTTTCTTT. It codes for CASTLGTSKTEAFF.

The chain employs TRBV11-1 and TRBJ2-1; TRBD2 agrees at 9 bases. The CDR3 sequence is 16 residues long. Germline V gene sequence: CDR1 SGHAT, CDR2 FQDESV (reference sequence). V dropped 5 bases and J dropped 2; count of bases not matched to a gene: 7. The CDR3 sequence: CASSLFLAGTYNEQFF. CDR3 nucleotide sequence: TGTGCCAGCAGCCTCTTCCTAGCGGGGACCTACAATGAGCAGTTCTTC.

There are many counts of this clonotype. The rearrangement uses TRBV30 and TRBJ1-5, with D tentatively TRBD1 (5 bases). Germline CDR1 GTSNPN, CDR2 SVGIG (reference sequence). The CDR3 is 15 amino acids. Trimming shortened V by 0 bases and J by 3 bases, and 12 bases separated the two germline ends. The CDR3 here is CAWSVSGKDNQPQHF. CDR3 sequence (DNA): TGTGCCTGGAGTGTTTCAGGGAAGGACAATCAGCCCCAGCATTTT.

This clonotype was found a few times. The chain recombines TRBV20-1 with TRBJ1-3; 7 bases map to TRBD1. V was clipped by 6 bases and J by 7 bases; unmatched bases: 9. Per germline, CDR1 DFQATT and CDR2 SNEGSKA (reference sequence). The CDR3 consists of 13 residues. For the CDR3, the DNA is TGCAGTGCCGCCCGGGACAGCGGGAACACCATATATTTT. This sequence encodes CSAARDSGNTIYF.

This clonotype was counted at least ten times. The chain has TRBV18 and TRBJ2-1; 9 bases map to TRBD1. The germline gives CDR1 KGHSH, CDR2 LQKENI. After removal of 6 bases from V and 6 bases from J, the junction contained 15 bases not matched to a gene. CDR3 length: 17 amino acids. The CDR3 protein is CASSPIPQGALANEQFF. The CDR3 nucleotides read TGTGCCAGCTCCCCCATCCCACAGGGGGCCCTCGCCAATGAGCAGTTCTTC.

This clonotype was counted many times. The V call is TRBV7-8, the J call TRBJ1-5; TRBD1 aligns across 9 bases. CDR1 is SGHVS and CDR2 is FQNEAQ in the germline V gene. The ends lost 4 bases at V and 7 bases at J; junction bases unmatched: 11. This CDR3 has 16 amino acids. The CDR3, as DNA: TGTGCCAGCAGCTCAGCCGGGACAGGGCACAACCAGCCCCAGCATTTT. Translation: CASSSAGTGHNQPQHF.

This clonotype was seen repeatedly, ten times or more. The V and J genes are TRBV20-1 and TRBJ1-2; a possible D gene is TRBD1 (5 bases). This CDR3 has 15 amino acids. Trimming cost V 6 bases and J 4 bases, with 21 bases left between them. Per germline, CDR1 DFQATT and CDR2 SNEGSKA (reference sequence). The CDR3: CSARDWAGGGYGYTF. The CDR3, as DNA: TGCAGTGCACGAGACTGGGCTGGGGGTGGCTATGGCTACACCTTC.

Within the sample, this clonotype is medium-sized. The CDR3: CASQEVAGGTDTQYF. The CDR3 DNA reads TGCGCCAGCCAAGAAGTAGCGGGGGGCACAGATACGCAGTATTTT. V is TRBV4-3 and J is TRBJ2-3; 9 bases align to TRBD2. Germline CDR1 LGHNA, CDR2 YSLEER. Losses at the gene ends were 8 bases for V and 1 base for J; bases not matched to a gene: 7. This CDR3 is 15 amino acids long.

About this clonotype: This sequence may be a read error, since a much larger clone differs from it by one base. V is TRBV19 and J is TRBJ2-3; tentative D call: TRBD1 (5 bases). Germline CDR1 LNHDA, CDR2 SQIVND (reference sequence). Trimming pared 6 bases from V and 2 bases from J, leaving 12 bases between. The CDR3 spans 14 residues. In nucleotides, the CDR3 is TGTGCCAGTAGCCTCTCGGACACCACAGATACGCAGTATTTT. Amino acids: CASSLSDTTDTQYF.

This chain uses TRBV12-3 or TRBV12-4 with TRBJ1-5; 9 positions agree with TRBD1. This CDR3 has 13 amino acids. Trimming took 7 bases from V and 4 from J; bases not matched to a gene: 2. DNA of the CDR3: TGTGCCAGCAAGGACAGGGGAAATCAGCCCCAGCATTTT. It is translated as CASKDRGNQPQHF.

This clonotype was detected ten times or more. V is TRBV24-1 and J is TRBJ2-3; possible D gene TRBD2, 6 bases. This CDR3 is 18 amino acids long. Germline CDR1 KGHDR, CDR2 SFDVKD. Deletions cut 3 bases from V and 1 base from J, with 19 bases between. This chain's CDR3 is CATSDVLDTWGGTDTQYF. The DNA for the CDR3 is TGTGCCACCAGTGATGTTCTTGACACCTGGGGGGGCACAGATACGCAGTATTTT.

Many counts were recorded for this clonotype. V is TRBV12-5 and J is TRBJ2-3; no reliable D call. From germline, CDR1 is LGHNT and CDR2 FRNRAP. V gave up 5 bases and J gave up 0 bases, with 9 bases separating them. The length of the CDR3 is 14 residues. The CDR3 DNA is TGTGCTAGTGGTCCAGACACTAGCACAGATACGCAGTATTTT. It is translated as CASGPDTSTDTQYF.